A single sample gave rise to the 32 T cell receptor beta chains below, sequenced in a study of OX40 agonist ivuxolimab in advanced cancers. The repertoire was sequenced with immunoSEQ multiplex PCR; TCRdb's copy has only in-frame clones and lacks some. The table shows 65,000 to 95,000 clones, with approximately 83% occurring only once. Sample: CD4+ or CD8+ T cells sorted from blood, taken in a trial of the OX40 agonist ivuxolimab. The receptors derive from an adult with an advanced solid tumor such as melanoma, head and neck, liver or kidney cancer.

This rearrangement joins TRBV2 to TRBJ2-7; either TRBD1 or TRBD2 may fit D (6 bases each). The length of the CDR3 is 18 residues. Germline V lookup: CDR1 SNHLY, CDR2 FYNNEI. Deletions cut 6 bases from V and 0 bases from J, with 24 bases between. CDR3 nucleotide sequence: TGTGCCAGCAGCCTTAAGGGGGGACGATTGACGGTCTCCTACGAGCAGTACTTC. Protein product: CASSLKGGRLTVSYEQYF.

This clone has more than one count but fewer than ten. The chain joins TRBV6-6 to TRBJ1-6; D remains ambiguous. The V gene lost 7 bases and the J gene lost 7 bases, with 8 bases spanning the gap. This CDR3 spans 12 amino acids. CDR1 and CDR2 from the germline V gene are MNHNY and SVGAGI (reference sequence). CDR3 in DNA: TGTGCCAGCACAGGCCCCAATTCACCCCTCCACTTT. The encoded protein is CASTGPNSPLHF.

This chain uses TRBV18 with TRBJ1-6; no reliable D call. Germline values: CDR1 KGHSH, CDR2 LQKENI. The CDR3 has 13 residues. The V end lost 2 bases, the J end lost 7 bases, and 6 bases lay between the germline ends. CDR3 sequence (DNA): TGTGCCAGCTCACCAGGGAAAAATTCACCCCTCCACTTT. It encodes CASSPGKNSPLHF.

The chain's CDR3 is CASSGNQQPQHF. CDR3 nucleotide sequence: TGTGCCAGCAGTGGGAATCAACAGCCCCAGCATTTT. The rearrangement uses TRBV6-1 and TRBJ1-5; D remains unclear. The V gene's germline CDR1 is MNHNS and CDR2 SASEGT. V gave up 4 bases and J gave up 7 bases, with 8 bases separating them. The CDR3 is 12 residues long.

J is TRBJ2-2 and V is TRBV10-3; no firm D call. Trimming took off 2 bases at V and 9 bases at J, with 13 bases between the two ends. The V gene's germline CDR1 is ENHRY and CDR2 SYGVKD. CDR3 length: 14 residues. The CDR3 DNA reads TGTGCCATCAGTGAGCCAACTTCATGGCGGGAGCTGTTTTTT. Its protein is CAISEPTSWRELFF.

CDR3 protein: CASSLDRGRYF. The CDR3 DNA is TGTGCCAGCAGCTTAGACAGGGGTCGGTACTTC. The chain recombines TRBV11-2 with TRBJ2-7; a possible D gene is TRBD1 (6 bases). Germline CDR1 and CDR2: SGHAT and FQNNGV. The CDR3 runs 11 residues. V was pared by 0 bases and J by 12 bases, with 9 bases between.

The chain combines TRBV10-3 with TRBJ2-1; 7 bases align to TRBD1. Germline CDR1 and CDR2: ENHRY and SYGVKD. J gave up 0 bases and V 11 bases, and 10 bases lay outside the gene matches. This CDR3 has 15 residues. The DNA of the CDR3 is TGTGCCTCTACAGGGGTAGGATTCTCCTACAATGAGCAGTTCTTC. It codes for CASTGVGFSYNEQFF.

The gene calls are TRBV6-6 and TRBJ2-5, with 7 bases fitting TRBD2. Germline values: CDR1 MNHNY, CDR2 SVGAGI (reference sequence). The CDR3 loop spans 14 amino acids. V was clipped by 9 bases and J by 4 bases; unmatched bases: 11. CDR3 residues: CASGDGVAGETQYF. The CDR3 DNA sequence: TGTGCCAGTGGGGATGGGGTAGCGGGAGAGACCCAGTACTTC.

The chain is built from TRBV6-1 and TRBJ1-4; 7 bases agree with TRBD1. The ends lost 4 bases at V and 7 bases at J; junction bases unmatched: 3. This CDR3 has 13 amino acids. The germline V gene has CDR1 MNHNS and CDR2 SASEGT. For the CDR3, the DNA is TGTGCCAGCAGTGGAAACAGGGGTGAAAAACTGTTTTTT. Residues: CASSGNRGEKLFF.

This chain links TRBV9 with TRBJ2-1; perhaps TRBD2 as D (6 bases). The V and J ends lost 4 bases and 5 bases respectively, with 13 bases between them. Germline CDR1 reads SGDLS; CDR2 reads YYNGEE. There are 14 residues in the CDR3. The CDR3, as DNA: TGTGCCAGCAGCCTGCGGGACCGTAACAATGAGCAGTTCTTC. Residues: CASSLRDRNNEQFF.

The chain has TRBV11-2 and TRBJ2-7, with no clear D. The V end lost 1 base, the J end lost 6 bases, and 16 bases lay between the germline ends. Looked up from germline, CDR1 is SGHAT and CDR2 is FQNNGV. The CDR3 is made up of 15 amino acids. The CDR3 is CASSLGTVISAEQYF. Here the CDR3 DNA reads TGTGCCAGCAGCTTAGGAACGGTGATATCCGCCGAGCAGTACTTC.

The rearrangement uses TRBV5-1 and TRBJ1-2; D perhaps matches TRBD1 (5 bases). Germline V CDR1 and CDR2: SGHRS, YFSETQ. The CDR3 length is 15 residues. Trimming shortened V by 4 bases and J by 2 bases, and 15 bases separated the two germline ends. The CDR3: CASSPPGADNYGYTF. The CDR3 nucleotides are TGCGCCAGCAGCCCTCCCGGGGCTGACAACTATGGCTACACCTTC. Supplemented by reference TRBV5-1 and TRBJ1-2, the full variable domain reads KAGVTQTPRYLIKTRGQQVTLSCSPISGHRSVSWYQQTPGQGLQFLFEYFSETQRNKGNFPGRFSGRQFSNSRSEMNVSTLELGDSALYLCASSPPGADNYGYTFGSGTRLTVV.

This chain connects TRBV12-5 to TRBJ1-5; perhaps TRBD1 as D (5 bases). V shed 1 base and J shed 0 bases, with 7 bases lying between them. The CDR3 is made up of 15 amino acids. Germline V gives CDR1 LGHNT, CDR2 FRNRAP. The DNA of the CDR3 is TGTGCTAGTGGTTTGGAAGGGGATAGCAATCAGCCCCAGCATTTT. This sequence encodes CASGLEGDSNQPQHF.

This chain joins TRBV19 and TRBJ2-7, with 7 bases identical to TRBD1. Losses at the gene ends were 5 bases for V and 7 bases for J; bases not matched to a gene: 11. The CDR3 runs to 14 residues. Germline-derived CDR1 and CDR2 are LNHDA and SQIVND (reference sequence). The DNA for the CDR3 is TGTGCCAGTAGTGTGAACTCGGACAGGCCAGAGCAGTACTTC. Amino acid sequence: CASSVNSDRPEQYF.

This clone was picked up one time. J is TRBJ1-4 and V is TRBV2, with unresolved D. CDR1 and CDR2 from the germline V gene are SNHLY and FYNNEI. The CDR3 loop spans 15 amino acids. The germline V and J ends were trimmed by 7 bases and 5 bases, with 17 bases remaining between them. The CDR3 sequence: CASIYSFRENEKLFF. As DNA, the CDR3 is TGTGCCAGCATCTATTCCTTTAGGGAAAATGAAAAACTGTTTTTT.

In DNA form, the CDR3 reads TGTGCCAGCAGCCAAGAGACTAGCGGGGGCGGGTCGCAGTATTTT. Amino acids: CASSQETSGGGSQYF. The rearrangement links TRBV4-2 to TRBJ2-3, with 12 bases lining up with TRBD2. V lost 0 bases and J lost 10; bases outside the gene matches: 5. The CDR3 totals 15 residues. Germline CDR1 LGHNA, CDR2 YNFKEQ.

This clone appeared once. The chain combines TRBV2 with TRBJ2-1; D gene ambiguous. CDR1 and CDR2 (germline): SNHLY, FYNNEI. Trimming left V 11 bases short and J 0 bases short, with 23 bases between. This CDR3 spans 17 amino acids. CDR3 region: CAHEHQLVAGSYNEQFF. In nucleotides, the CDR3 is TGTGCCCACGAACATCAGCTGGTGGCAGGCTCCTACAATGAGCAGTTCTTC.

The CDR3 DNA reads TGTGCCAGCAGCCCGGACAGGGGGCATGGGACTGAAGCTTTCTTT. Its translation is CASSPDRGHGTEAFF. V and J are TRBV14 and TRBJ1-1, with 11 positions matching TRBD1. CDR3 length: 15 residues. Trimming took 4 bases from V and 5 from J; bases not matched to a gene: 6. Germline assignment: CDR1 SGHDN and CDR2 FVKESK.

The chain joins TRBV10-1 to TRBJ2-3; 9 bases are shared with TRBD1. The CDR3 is made up of 16 amino acids. The germline CDR1 and CDR2 sequences are WNHNN and SYGVQD (reference sequence). The ends lost 10 bases at V and 4 bases at J; junction bases unmatched: 15. The CDR3 nucleotides are TGCGCCAACAGGCGGGGACCGGGACAGGGCGCAGATACGCAGTATTTT. This codes for CANRRGPGQGADTQYF.

The rearrangement links TRBV11-3 to TRBJ2-1; 8 bases align to TRBD1. The CDR3 totals 15 residues. Germline loops: CDR1 SGHNT, CDR2 YENEEA. After removal of 4 bases from V and 7 bases from J, the junction contained 9 bases not matched to a gene. The CDR3 sequence: CASSSPGQVQNEQFF. For the CDR3, the DNA is TGTGCCAGCAGCTCACCGGGACAGGTTCAAAATGAGCAGTTCTTC.

In its sample, this clone was seen a few times. J is TRBJ1-1 and V is TRBV19; D gene ambiguous. CDR1 LNHDA and CDR2 SQIVND come from the germline V gene (reference sequence). V was clipped by 5 bases and J by 0 bases, with 4 bases between them. The CDR3 has 12 amino acids. CDR3 in DNA: TGTGCCAGTAGTCTTATGAACACTGAAGCTTTCTTT. Translated, it gives CASSLMNTEAFF.

The genes are TRBV27 and TRBJ1-1; D uncertain. Between the trimmed V and J ends, which lost 2 bases and 4 bases, there was a span of 8 bases. The CDR3 consists of 13 residues. The germline gives CDR1 MNHEY, CDR2 SMNVEV (reference sequence). CDR3 sequence: CASSLGRGTEAFF. The CDR3 DNA reads as TGTGCCAGCAGTTTAGGGAGAGGCACTGAAGCTTTCTTT.

The V gene is TRBV5-8, the J gene TRBJ2-4; no definite D call. Per germline, CDR1 SGHTS and CDR2 YDEGEE. Between the trimmed V and J ends, which lost 0 bases and 2 bases, there was a span of 12 bases. CDR3 length equals 16 residues. CDR3 sequence (DNA): TGTGCCAGCAGCTTGGAAGGGTTGGTCCCCAAAAACATTCAGTACTTC. Its protein product is CASSLEGLVPKNIQYF.

The table lists this clone with a count of one. The V and J genes are TRBV19 and TRBJ2-7; tentatively, D is TRBD1 or TRBD2 (5 bases each). The CDR3 runs 16 residues. V was shortened by 1 base and J by 0 bases, with 13 bases between the two germline ends. The germline CDR1 and CDR2 sequences are LNHDA and SQIVND (reference sequence). The CDR3 region is CASSIAGPPASYEQYF. DNA for the CDR3: TGTGCCAGTAGTATAGCGGGACCTCCGGCCTCCTACGAGCAGTACTTC.

This chain uses TRBV5-1 with TRBJ2-7; no clear D. Germline V gene sequence: CDR1 SGHRS, CDR2 YFSETQ. V lost 3 bases and J lost 5, with 15 bases in between. The CDR3 sequence is 14 residues long. CDR3 sequence: CASSWPDGRDEQYF. The DNA for the CDR3 is TGCGCCAGCAGCTGGCCGGACGGCCGGGACGAGCAGTACTTC.

The chain employs TRBV5-1 and TRBJ2-2, with TRBD2 matching over 11 bases. Trimming removed 4 bases from V and 7 bases from J; junction bases left unmatched: 6. Germline CDR1 reads SGHRS; CDR2 reads YFSETQ. The CDR3 is made up of 15 amino acids. In nucleotides, the CDR3 is TGCGCCAGCAGCCCTACTAGCGGGAGAGGCGGGGAGCTGTTTTTT. It is translated as CASSPTSGRGGELFF.

V is TRBV19 and J is TRBJ1-3, with a weak D call TRBD1 (6 bases). Germline CDR1 and CDR2: LNHDA and SQIVND (reference sequence). V lost 4 bases and J 4 bases, leaving 11 bases between the germline ends. This CDR3 has 14 amino acids. This CDR3 is CASSSGTTGNTIYF. CDR3 nucleotides: TGTGCCAGTAGTAGCGGGACAACGGGAAACACCATATATTTT.

This chain uses TRBV11-2 with TRBJ2-1; D uncertain. This CDR3 is 12 amino acids long. Germline CDR1 is SGHAT and CDR2 is FQNNGV. V gave up 9 bases and J gave up 9 bases, with 15 bases separating them. CDR3 protein: CARSPLVGEQFF. CDR3 nucleotides: TGTGCCAGATCCCCCCTAGTGGGTGAGCAGTTCTTC.

This clone was recorded only once. The V and J genes are TRBV9 and TRBJ2-7; D ambiguous. V lost 0 bases and J lost 7, with 11 bases in between. The CDR3 totals 13 residues. In germline, CDR1 is SGDLS, CDR2 YYNGEE. The CDR3 sequence: CASSVDGLGEQYF. The CDR3 region has the DNA TGTGCCAGCAGCGTAGATGGCCTGGGGGAGCAGTACTTC.

The rearrangement uses TRBV19 and TRBJ1-3, with D maybe TRBD1 (6 bases). V lost 6 bases and J lost 2, with 17 bases in between. The CDR3 runs 16 residues. In germline, CDR1 is LNHDA, CDR2 SQIVND (reference sequence). CDR3 residues: CASRWTETFTGNTIYF. The DNA of the CDR3 is TGTGCCAGTAGGTGGACAGAAACGTTCACTGGAAACACCATATATTTT.

In its sample, this clone was seen once. The V call is TRBV12-5, the J call TRBJ2-3; 14 bases match TRBD2. Germline trimming cut 4 bases from V and 1 base from J; bases unmatched to any gene: 1. Germline-derived CDR1 and CDR2 are LGHNT and FRNRAP. The length of the CDR3 is 16 residues. CDR3 in DNA: TGTGCTAGTGGTTCGGGACTAGCGGGGGGCACAGATACGCAGTATTTT. The encoded protein is CASGSGLAGGTDTQYF.

The CDR3 sequence: CASSPGQGQTQYF. The CDR3 nucleotides are TGTGCCAGCAGCCCGGGACAGGGGCAGACCCAGTACTTC. The chain joins TRBV11-2 to TRBJ2-5; 10 positions match TRBD1. The CDR3 length is 13 residues. The germline gives CDR1 SGHAT, CDR2 FQNNGV. The V and J ends lost 5 bases and 6 bases, in that order; junction bases with no gene match: 3.